One and the same sample provided the 3 T cell receptor beta chains below, sequenced in a study of radiotherapy plus CTLA-4 blockade in lung cancer. Profiling relied on immunoSEQ multiplex PCR, and the TCRdb table lists in-frame clones only, not all of them. The repertoire holds over 80,000 clones, with about four fifths as singletons. Sequencing was performed on peripheral blood, taken from a patient treated with radiotherapy plus ipilimumab. These TCRs come from a human donor with non-small cell lung cancer who had stable disease on radiotherapy plus ipilimumab.

The chain employs TRBV5-1 and TRBJ2-7; 10 nucleotides match TRBD1. The CDR3 runs to 17 residues. Germline trimming cut 4 bases from V and 3 bases from J; bases unmatched to any gene: 13. Germline CDR1 SGHRS, CDR2 YFSETQ. The CDR3 loop is CASSRAGTGVYLYEQYF. For the CDR3, the DNA is TGCGCCAGCAGCAGAGCCGGGACAGGGGTATACCTCTACGAGCAGTACTTC. The full variable domain, with the rest looked up from reference TRBV5-1 and TRBJ2-7, is KAGVTQTPRYLIKTRGQQVTLSCSPISGHRSVSWYQQTPGQGLQFLFEYFSETQRNKGNFPGRFSGRQFSNSRSEMNVSTLELGDSALYLCASSRAGTGVYLYEQYFGPGTRLTVT.

CDR3 coding DNA: TGCGCCAGCAGAACAGGGGCCGGGTTAGCGGGGGGTAACTCTCAGGATACGCAGTATTTT. Its protein is CASRTGAGLAGGNSQDTQYF. V and J are TRBV5-1 and TRBJ2-3; 10 bases match TRBD2. Germline trimming cut 5 bases from V and 6 bases from J; bases unmatched to any gene: 24. There are 20 residues in the CDR3. In germline, CDR1 is SGHRS, CDR2 YFSETQ.

The genes are TRBV5-1 and TRBJ1-1; D is undetermined. V lost 0 bases, J lost 0 bases, and 9 bases lay in between. CDR1 is SGHRS, CDR2 YFSETQ, per germline. CDR3 length: 15 residues. CDR3 nucleotides: TGCGCCAGCAGCTTGGTGGGGATGATGAACACTGAAGCTTTCTTT. It yields the protein CASSLVGMMNTEAFF.